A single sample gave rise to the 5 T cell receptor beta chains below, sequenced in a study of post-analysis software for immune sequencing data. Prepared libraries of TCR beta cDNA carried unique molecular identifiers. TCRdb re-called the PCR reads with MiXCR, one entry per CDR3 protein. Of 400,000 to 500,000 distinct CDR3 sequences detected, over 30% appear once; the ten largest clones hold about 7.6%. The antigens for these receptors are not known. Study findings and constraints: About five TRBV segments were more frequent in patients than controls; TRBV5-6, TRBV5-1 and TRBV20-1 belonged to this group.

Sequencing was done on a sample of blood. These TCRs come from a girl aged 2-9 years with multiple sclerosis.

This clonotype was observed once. CDR3 sequence reads: CASTGRGLSNEKLFF. CDR3 DNA: TGTGCCAGCACGGGCAGGGGGCTTTCTAATGAAAAACTGTTTTTT. V and J are TRBV7-9 and TRBJ1-4; 8 positions match TRBD1. With 7 bases clipped from V and 3 bases from J, the junction kept 7 bases outside the gene matches. Germline CDR1 is SEHNR and CDR2 is FQNEAQ (reference sequence). The CDR3 is made up of 15 amino acids.

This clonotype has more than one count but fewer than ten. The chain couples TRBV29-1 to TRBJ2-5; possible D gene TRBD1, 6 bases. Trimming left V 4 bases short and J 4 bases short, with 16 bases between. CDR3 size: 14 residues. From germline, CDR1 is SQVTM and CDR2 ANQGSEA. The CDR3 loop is CSVVPTGHGETQYF. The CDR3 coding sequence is TGCAGCGTTGTGCCCACAGGGCATGGAGAGACCCAGTACTTC.

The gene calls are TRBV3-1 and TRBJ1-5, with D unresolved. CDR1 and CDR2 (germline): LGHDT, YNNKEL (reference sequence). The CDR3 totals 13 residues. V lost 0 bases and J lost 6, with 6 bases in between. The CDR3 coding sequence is TGTGCCAGCAGCCAAGATTTTTCTCAGCCCCAGCATTTT. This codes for CASSQDFSQPQHF.

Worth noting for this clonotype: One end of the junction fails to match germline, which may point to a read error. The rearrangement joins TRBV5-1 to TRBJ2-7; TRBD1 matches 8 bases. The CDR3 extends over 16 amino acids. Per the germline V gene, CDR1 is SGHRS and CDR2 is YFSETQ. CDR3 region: CASSLAPTGGAHEQYF. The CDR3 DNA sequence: TGCGCCAGCAGCTTGGCGCCCACAGGGGGAGCCCACGAGCAGTACTTT.

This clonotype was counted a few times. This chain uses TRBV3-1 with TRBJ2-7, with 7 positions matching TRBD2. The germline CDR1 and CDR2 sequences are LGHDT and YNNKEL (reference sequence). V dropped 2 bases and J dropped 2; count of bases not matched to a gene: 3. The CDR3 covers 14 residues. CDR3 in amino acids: CASSQSREAYEQYF. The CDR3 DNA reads TGTGCCAGCAGCCAATCCCGGGAGGCCTACGAGCAGTACTTC.